This TCR beta chain was profiled in a study of cytomegalovirus exposure and HLA in healthy donors. Study observations and caveats: The classifier, whose performance was assessed in both the original and validation cohorts, reportedly diagnosed cytomegalovirus status with high specificity and sensitivity. Researchers reported in a later analysis that common viral pathogens appeared linked to several top clusters.

Trimming removed 0 bases at V and 0 bases at J, with 4 bases between. Germline V gene data show CDR1 as SGDLS and CDR2 as YYNGEE. The CDR3 loop spans 15 amino acids. In regard to this clone: Its cognate antigen is unknown.

PCR was performed using 60 Vbeta and 13 Jbeta primers. Using immunoSEQ multiplex PCR, the repertoire was profiled, and TCRdb retains in-frame clones only, with some absent. The sample consists of about 130,000 clones, 81% of them appearing once. The specimen was PBMCs. The sequence came from a man between 18 and 29 years old in good health and CMV-seropositive. The chain is built from TRBV9 and TRBJ2-6; D not resolved. CDR3 amino acids: CASSVDHSGANVLTF. The CDR3 bases are TGTGCCAGCAGCGTAGATCACTCTGGGGCCAACGTCCTGACTTTC. Full variable domain (outside the CDR3, taken from reference TRBV9 and TRBJ2-6): DSGVTQTPKHLITATGQRVTLRCSPRSGDLSVYWYQQSLDQGLQFLIQYYNGEERAKGNILERFSAQQFPDLHSELNLSSLELGDSALYFCASSVDHSGANVLTFGAGSRLTVL.